Below, 29 T cell receptor beta chains from the same sample are listed, as sequenced in a study of CD8 T cells in Susac syndrome. cDNA came from about 0.5 to 1 ug RNA primed by random hexamers. TCRdb passed the immunoSEQ multiplex PCR reads through MiXCR, listing each CDR3 protein once. Of roughly 150,000 distinct CDR3 sequences detected, 95% to 96% appear once; the ten largest clones hold over 0.12%. The sequenced material came from CD8+ T cells from PBMCs. These receptors all come from a human donor with multiple sclerosis.

This chain uses TRBV12-3 or TRBV12-4 with TRBJ2-2; weak D call: TRBD2 (5 bases). The CDR3 extends over 12 amino acids. CDR3: CSCWGDTGELFF. CDR3 in DNA: TGTTCCTGTTGGGGAGACACCGGGGAGCTGTTTTTT.

The V call is TRBV30, the J call TRBJ1-1; 7 bases align to TRBD1. The CDR3 covers 13 residues. Germline V CDR1 and CDR2: GTSNPN, SVGIG (reference sequence). The trim removed 3 bases at V and 4 bases at J, leaving 5 bases unmatched. For the CDR3, the DNA is TGTGCCTGGAGCCTGACAGGGACCACTGAAGCTTTCTTT. Amino acids: CAWSLTGTTEAFF.

This clonotype was recorded only once. The chain couples TRBV9 to TRBJ2-5; 10 bases fit TRBD1. Germline V gene data show CDR1 as SGDLS and CDR2 as YYNGEE. V lost 4 bases to trimming and J lost 9 bases; unmatched junction nucleotides: 9. This CDR3 comprises 14 residues. CDR3 coding DNA: TGTGCCAGCAGCCCCGGGACAGGGGATGTGTCCCAGTACTTC. This sequence encodes CASSPGTGDVSQYF.

The chain joins TRBV9 to TRBJ2-3, with 9 bases lining up with TRBD2. The CDR3 has 15 residues. The V gene's germline CDR1 is SGDLS and CDR2 YYNGEE. Losses at the gene ends were 3 bases for V and 5 bases for J; bases not matched to a gene: 7. CDR3 bases: TGTGCCAGCAGCGACCCGGGACTAGCCTTAGATACGCAGTATTTT. Translated, it gives CASSDPGLALDTQYF.

The chain has TRBV5-1 and TRBJ2-1; maybe TRBD1 (5 bases). The germline CDR1 and CDR2 sequences are SGHRS and YFSETQ. V lost 3 bases and J lost 8, with 9 bases in between. The CDR3 runs to 12 residues. CDR3 nucleotides: TGCGCCAGCAGCTGGTGGGGCGATGAGCAGTTCTTC. Residues: CASSWWGDEQFF.

This chain links TRBV9 with TRBJ1-6; D unclear. V was trimmed by 3 bases and J by 4 bases, leaving 5 bases between them. The CDR3 has 13 amino acids. The germline V gene has CDR1 SGDLS and CDR2 YYNGEE. CDR3 coding DNA: TGTGCCAGCAGCGGCGAATATAATTCACCCCTCCACTTT. It codes for CASSGEYNSPLHF.

The chain joins TRBV4-1 to TRBJ1-1; D gene uncertain. Trimming stripped 2 bases from V and 1 base from J, with 8 bases between. The length of the CDR3 is 14 residues. The germline CDR1 and CDR2 sequences are MGHRA and YSYEKL. The DNA of the CDR3 is TGCGCCAGCAGCCAAATTCTAGCGAACACTGAAGCTTTCTTT. Translating it yields CASSQILANTEAFF.

V usage is TRBV13 and J usage is TRBJ2-3; 8 nucleotides align to TRBD2. The CDR3 has 14 amino acids. Germline V gene data show CDR1 as PRHDT and CDR2 as FYEKMQ (reference sequence). J gave up 4 bases and V 5 bases, and 5 bases lay outside the gene matches. This CDR3 is CASSLGGAPDTQYF. The CDR3 DNA follows: TGTGCCAGCAGCCTCGGGGGGGCCCCAGATACGCAGTATTTT.

This chain uses TRBV4-2 with TRBJ1-6; D uncertain. The CDR3 contains 16 residues. Trimming removed 0 bases from V and 10 bases from J, with 16 bases in between. CDR1 and CDR2 (germline): LGHNA, YNFKEQ. The CDR3 DNA follows: TGTGCCAGCAGCCAAGAAGCAAGGGCGCTACTCTCACCCCTCCACTTT. As protein: CASSQEARALLSPLHF.

The V and J genes are TRBV29-1 and TRBJ2-1; 12 nucleotides match TRBD2. The CDR3 is 18 amino acids. CDR1 is SQVTM and CDR2 is ANQGSEA in the germline V gene. V was clipped by 1 base and J by 1 base; unmatched bases: 8. The chain's CDR3 is CSVEGKLAGGSSYNEQFF. CDR3 nucleotides: TGCAGCGTTGAAGGGAAACTAGCGGGGGGCTCGTCCTACAATGAGCAGTTCTTC.

This chain connects TRBV20-1 to TRBJ1-6; no firm D call. The V end lost 0 bases, the J end lost 5 bases, and 17 bases lay between the germline ends. The CDR3 extends over 17 amino acids. Germline V gene sequence: CDR1 DFQATT, CDR2 SNEGSKA (reference sequence). This chain's CDR3 is CSARDLAGGNHNSPLHF. CDR3 nucleotide sequence: TGCAGTGCTAGAGATTTGGCAGGAGGAAATCATAATTCACCCCTCCACTTT.

This chain connects TRBV24-1 to TRBJ1-2; D gene ambiguous. This CDR3 comprises 13 residues. CDR1 is KGHDR, CDR2 SFDVKD, per germline. The V end lost 5 bases, the J end lost 6 bases, and 12 bases lay between the germline ends. CDR3 residues: CATSVLIGDGYTF. CDR3 coding DNA: TGTGCCACCAGTGTTTTAATTGGGGATGGCTACACCTTC.

The chain has TRBV30 and TRBJ2-1; D possibly matches TRBD1 or TRBD2 (6 bases each). The germline V gene encodes CDR1 GTSNPN and CDR2 SVGIG (reference sequence). This CDR3 is 17 amino acids long. V lost 0 bases and J lost 7, with 22 bases in between. The DNA for the CDR3 is TGTGCCTGGAGTGTACTGAATTACGGGGGCCCGGGAAATGAGCAGTTCTTC. Amino acids: CAWSVLNYGGPGNEQFF.

The genes are TRBV11-2 and TRBJ2-7; D is possibly TRBD1 (6 bases). In germline, CDR1 is SGHAT, CDR2 FQNNGV. The CDR3 loop spans 20 amino acids. Trimming shortened V by 5 bases and J by 6 bases, and 35 bases separated the two germline ends. The CDR3 DNA is TGTGCCAGCAGCGAACCACTCAAGCCACAGGGTCCAACAAACGGAGTCGAGCAGTACTTC. It is translated as CASSEPLKPQGPTNGVEQYF.

The chain combines TRBV9 with TRBJ1-2; a weak D match, TRBD1 (5 bases). The CDR3 runs to 14 residues. Trimming shortened V by 2 bases and J by 4 bases, and 12 bases separated the two germline ends. Germline lookup yields CDR1 SGDLS and CDR2 YYNGEE. This CDR3 is CASSVDGTVYGYTF. The CDR3 nucleotides read TGTGCCAGCAGCGTTGATGGGACGGTCTATGGCTACACCTTC.

The chain recombines TRBV12-3 or TRBV12-4 with TRBJ2-2; D might be TRBD2 (7 bases). V lost 7 bases and J lost 6, with 15 bases in between. The CDR3 loop spans 14 amino acids. The chain's CDR3 is CASTNGGRPGELFF. CDR3 bases: TGTGCCAGCACTAACGGGGGGCGACCCGGGGAGCTGTTTTTT.

This clonotype was detected once. J is TRBJ2-5 and V is TRBV3-1; possible D gene TRBD2, 6 bases. CDR3 length: 14 residues. Germline CDR1 LGHDT, CDR2 YNNKEL (reference sequence). Deletions cut 4 bases from V and 5 bases from J, with 14 bases between. CDR3 protein: CASSPLGGVETQYF. CDR3 in DNA: TGTGCCAGCAGCCCACTTGGCGGGGTGGAGACCCAGTACTTC.

The chain combines TRBV20-1 with TRBJ2-1; TRBD2 matches 16 bases. After removal of 3 bases from V and 8 bases from J, the junction contained 4 bases not matched to a gene. The CDR3 runs 15 residues. The germline gives CDR1 DFQATT, CDR2 SNEGSKA (reference sequence). The CDR3 DNA is TGCAGTGCTAGGGGACTAGCGGGGGGGCCGCATGAGCAGTTCTTC. Amino acids: CSARGLAGGPHEQFF.

V and J are TRBV27 and TRBJ1-2; perhaps TRBD1 as D (5 bases). V was pared by 3 bases and J by 1 base, with 9 bases between. CDR1 and CDR2 from the germline V gene are MNHEY and SMNVEV (reference sequence). This CDR3 has 14 amino acids. CDR3 loop: CASSLQGGNYGYTF. Here the CDR3 DNA reads TGTGCCAGCAGTTTGCAGGGAGGTAACTATGGCTACACCTTC.

This sequence joins TRBV20-1 and TRBJ2-1, with D maybe TRBD2 (6 bases). CDR3 size: 11 residues. The V and J ends lost 6 bases and 9 bases respectively, with 12 bases between them. Per the germline V gene, CDR1 is DFQATT and CDR2 is SNEGSKA (reference sequence). CDR3 sequence: CSASEEGEQFF. CDR3 DNA sequence: TGCAGTGCATCCGAGGAGGGTGAGCAGTTCTTC.

The chain is built from TRBV29-1 and TRBJ2-7; D is ambiguous. This CDR3 has 12 residues. Germline V gives CDR1 SQVTM, CDR2 ANQGSEA. Trimming took off 0 bases at V and 1 base at J, with 4 bases between the two ends. The CDR3 protein is CSVEDSSYEQYF. The CDR3 DNA reads as TGCAGCGTTGAAGACAGTTCCTACGAGCAGTACTTC.

This chain joins TRBV12-5 and TRBJ2-1; tentatively, D is TRBD2 (5 bases). The CDR3 totals 13 residues. Trimming stripped 3 bases from V and 6 bases from J, with 9 bases between. Per germline, CDR1 LGHNT and CDR2 FRNRAP. CDR3 in amino acids: CASGFGESNEQFF. The CDR3 bases are TGTGCTAGTGGTTTCGGGGAGTCCAATGAGCAGTTCTTC.

This clonotype was observed a single time. The chain couples TRBV30 to TRBJ1-1; D is undetermined. The CDR3 contains 13 residues. V was pared by 1 base and J by 1 base, with 7 bases between. CDR1 GTSNPN and CDR2 SVGIG come from the germline V gene (reference sequence). CDR3 in amino acids: CAWSGGSNTEAFF. The CDR3 DNA is TGTGCCTGGAGTGGAGGATCGAACACTGAAGCTTTCTTT. The entire variable domain, with the rest obtained from reference TRBV30 and TRBJ1-1, is as follows: SQTIHQWPATLVQPVGSPLSLECTVEGTSNPNLYWYRQAAGRGLQLLFYSVGIGQISSEVPQNLSASRPQDRQFILSSKKLLLSDSGFYLCAWSGGSNTEAFFGQGTRLTVV.

The CDR3 bases are TGTGCTAGTGGTTGGGACACTGAAGCTTTCTTT. Its protein product is CASGWDTEAFF. The chain couples TRBV12-5 to TRBJ1-1, with D uncertain. V shed 4 bases and J shed 3 bases, with 3 bases lying between them. Germline V lookup: CDR1 LGHNT, CDR2 FRNRAP. The CDR3 is 11 amino acids.

The chain links TRBV20-1 to TRBJ2-1; tentative D call: TRBD1 (5 bases). V lost 0 bases and J lost 3, with 12 bases in between. The germline CDR1 and CDR2 sequences are DFQATT and SNEGSKA (reference sequence). The CDR3 totals 15 residues. CDR3 protein: CSARDQGTNYNEQFF. The CDR3 DNA reads TGCAGTGCTAGAGATCAGGGTACGAACTACAATGAGCAGTTCTTC.

V is TRBV5-6 and J is TRBJ1-1; D ambiguous. Trimming took 0 bases from V and 11 from J, leaving 11 bases between them. The CDR3 totals 12 residues. Germline CDR1 reads SGHDT; CDR2 reads YYEEEE. The CDR3 protein is CASSLDEGPAFF. Written as DNA, the CDR3 is TGTGCCAGCAGCTTGGATGAGGGTCCGGCTTTCTTT.

The chain joins TRBV5-6 to TRBJ2-1, with TRBD1 matching over 11 bases. The CDR3 covers 17 residues. Germline CDR1 reads SGHDT; CDR2 reads YYEEEE. V shed 4 bases and J 7 bases; nucleotides not matched to a gene: 13. CDR3 coding DNA: TGTGCCAGCAGCCCGGACAGGGGGCCCACGAGGGCTAATGAGCAGTTCTTC. It codes for CASSPDRGPTRANEQFF.

The chain uses TRBV29-1 and TRBJ1-2, with D possibly being TRBD1 (5 bases). The CDR3 is 14 residues long. Looked up from germline, CDR1 is SQVTM and CDR2 is ANQGSEA. Trimming took off 5 bases at V and 8 bases at J, with 21 bases between the two ends. CDR3 region: CSVLKSTGGQGYTF. CDR3 nucleotide sequence: TGCAGCGTTCTAAAGTCCACGGGGGGTCAGGGCTACACCTTC.

This chain links TRBV9 with TRBJ2-2, with D perhaps matching TRBD2 (6 bases). CDR3 size: 17 residues. V gave up 3 bases and J gave up 1 base, with 16 bases separating them. Germline V lookup: CDR1 SGDLS, CDR2 YYNGEE. The DNA of the CDR3 is TGTGCCAGCAGCGCCTCCCCCGGGACTGAGAACACCGGGGAGCTGTTTTTT. It encodes CASSASPGTENTGELFF.